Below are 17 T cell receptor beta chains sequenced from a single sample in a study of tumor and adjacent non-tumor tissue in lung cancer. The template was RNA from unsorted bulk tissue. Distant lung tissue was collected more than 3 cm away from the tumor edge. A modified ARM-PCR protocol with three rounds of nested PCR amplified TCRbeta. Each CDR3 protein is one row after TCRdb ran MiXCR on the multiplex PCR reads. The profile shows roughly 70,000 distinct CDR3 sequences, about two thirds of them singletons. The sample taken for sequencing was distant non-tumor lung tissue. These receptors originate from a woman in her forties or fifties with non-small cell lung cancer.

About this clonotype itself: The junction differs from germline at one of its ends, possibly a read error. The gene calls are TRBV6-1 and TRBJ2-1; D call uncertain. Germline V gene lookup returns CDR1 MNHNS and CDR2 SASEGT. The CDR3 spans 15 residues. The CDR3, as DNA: TGTACCAGCAGTGAAGGCGGCGCACCGAGCAATGAGCAGTTCTTC. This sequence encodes CTSSEGGAPSNEQFF.

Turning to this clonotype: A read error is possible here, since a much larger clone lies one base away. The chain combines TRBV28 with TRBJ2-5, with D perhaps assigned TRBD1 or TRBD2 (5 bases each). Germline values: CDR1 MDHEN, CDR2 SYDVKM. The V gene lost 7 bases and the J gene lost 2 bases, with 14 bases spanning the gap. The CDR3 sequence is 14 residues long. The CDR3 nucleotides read TGTGCCAGCACCCCAGGGACGCCACAAGAGACCCAGTACTTC. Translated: CASTPGTPQETQYF.

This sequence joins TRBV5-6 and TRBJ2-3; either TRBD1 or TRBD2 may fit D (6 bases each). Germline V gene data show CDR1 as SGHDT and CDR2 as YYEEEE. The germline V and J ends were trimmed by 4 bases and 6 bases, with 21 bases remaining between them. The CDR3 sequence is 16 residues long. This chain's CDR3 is CASSRTPTGGLDTQYF. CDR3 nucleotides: TGTGCCAGCAGCCGTACACCTACCGGGGGCTTGGATACGCAGTATTTT.

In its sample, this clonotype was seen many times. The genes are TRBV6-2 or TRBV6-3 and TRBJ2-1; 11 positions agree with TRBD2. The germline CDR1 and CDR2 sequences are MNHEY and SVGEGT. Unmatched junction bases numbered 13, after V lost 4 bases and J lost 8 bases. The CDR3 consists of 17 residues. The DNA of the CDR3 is TGTGCCAGCAGTTTTCCGACCACTAGCGGGAGTAAGGATGAGCAGTTCTTC. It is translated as CASSFPTTSGSKDEQFF.

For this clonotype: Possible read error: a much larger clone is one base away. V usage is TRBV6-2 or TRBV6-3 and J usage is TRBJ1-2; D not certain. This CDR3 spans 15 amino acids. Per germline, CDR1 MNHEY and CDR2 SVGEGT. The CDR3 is CASSRSGRSNYDYTF. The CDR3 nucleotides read TGTGCCAGCAGTCGGTCCGGACGTTCTAACTATGACTACACCTTC.

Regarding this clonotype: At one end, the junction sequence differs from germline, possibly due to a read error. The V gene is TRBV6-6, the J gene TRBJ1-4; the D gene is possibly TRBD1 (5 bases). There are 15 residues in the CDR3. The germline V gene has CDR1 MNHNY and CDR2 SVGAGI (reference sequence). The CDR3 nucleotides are TGTGCCGGCAGTTACCCCTGGGGGAAGGATGAAAAACTGTTTTTT. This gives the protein CAGSYPWGKDEKLFF.

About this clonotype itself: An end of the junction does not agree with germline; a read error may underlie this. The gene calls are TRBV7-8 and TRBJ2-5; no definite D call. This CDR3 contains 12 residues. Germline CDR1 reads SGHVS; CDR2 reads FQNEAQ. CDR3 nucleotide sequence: TGTGCCAGCAGCCTAGGGCTTGAGACCCAGTATTTC. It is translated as CASSLGLETQYF.

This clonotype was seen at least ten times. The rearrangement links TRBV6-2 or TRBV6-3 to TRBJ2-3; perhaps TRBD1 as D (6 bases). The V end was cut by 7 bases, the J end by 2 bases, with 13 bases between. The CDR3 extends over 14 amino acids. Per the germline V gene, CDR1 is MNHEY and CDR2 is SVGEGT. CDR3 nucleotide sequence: TGTGCCAGCAAAGTGGGACACCTCACAGATACGCAGTATTTT. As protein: CASKVGHLTDTQYF.

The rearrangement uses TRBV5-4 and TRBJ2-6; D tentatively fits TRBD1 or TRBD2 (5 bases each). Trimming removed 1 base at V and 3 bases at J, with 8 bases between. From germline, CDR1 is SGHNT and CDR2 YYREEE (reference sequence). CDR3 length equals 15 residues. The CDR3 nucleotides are TGTGCCAGCAGCTTGTCGGGGCGTGGGGCCAACGTCCTGACTTTC. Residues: CASSLSGRGANVLTF.

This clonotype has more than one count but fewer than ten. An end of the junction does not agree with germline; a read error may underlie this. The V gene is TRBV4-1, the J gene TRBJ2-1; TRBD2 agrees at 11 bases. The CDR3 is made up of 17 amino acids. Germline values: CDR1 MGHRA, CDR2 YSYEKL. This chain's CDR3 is CASSQPWGLADYSEQFF. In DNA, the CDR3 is TGCGCCAGCAGCCAACCCTGGGGACTAGCGGATTACAGTGAGCAGTTCTTC.

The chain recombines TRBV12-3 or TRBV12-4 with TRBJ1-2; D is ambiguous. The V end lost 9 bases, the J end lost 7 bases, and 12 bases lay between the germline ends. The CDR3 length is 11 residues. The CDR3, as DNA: TGTGCCAGAAGTAGAGGTTCTGGCTACACCTTC. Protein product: CARSRGSGYTF.

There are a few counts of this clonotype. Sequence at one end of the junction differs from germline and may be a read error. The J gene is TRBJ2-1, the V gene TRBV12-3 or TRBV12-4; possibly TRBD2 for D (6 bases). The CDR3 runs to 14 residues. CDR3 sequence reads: CASSFGIGSNKQFF. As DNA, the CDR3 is TGTGCCAGCAGTTTTGGTATCGGGAGCAATAAGCAGTTCTTC.

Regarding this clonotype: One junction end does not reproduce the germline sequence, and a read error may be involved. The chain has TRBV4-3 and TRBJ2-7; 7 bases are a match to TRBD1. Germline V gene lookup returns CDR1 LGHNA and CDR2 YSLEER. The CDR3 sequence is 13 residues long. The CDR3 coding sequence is TGTGCCAACAGCCAAGAGGGGGCAAACGAGCAGTACTTC. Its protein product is CANSQEGANEQYF.

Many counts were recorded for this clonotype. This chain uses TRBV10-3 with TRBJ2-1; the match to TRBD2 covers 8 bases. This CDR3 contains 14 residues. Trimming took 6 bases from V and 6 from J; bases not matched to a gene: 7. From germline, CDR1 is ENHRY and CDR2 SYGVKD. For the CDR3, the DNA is TGTGCCATCAGAGATCCTACTAGCGGCAATGAGCAGTTCTTC. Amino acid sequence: CAIRDPTSGNEQFF.

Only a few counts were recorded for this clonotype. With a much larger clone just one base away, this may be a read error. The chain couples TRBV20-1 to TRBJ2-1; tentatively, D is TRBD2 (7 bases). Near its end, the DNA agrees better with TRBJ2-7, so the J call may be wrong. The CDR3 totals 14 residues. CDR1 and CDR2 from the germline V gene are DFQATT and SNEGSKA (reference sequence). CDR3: CSAPKGGSYNEQYF. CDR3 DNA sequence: TGCAGTGCCCCCAAGGGGGGGTCCTACAATGAGCAGTACTTC.

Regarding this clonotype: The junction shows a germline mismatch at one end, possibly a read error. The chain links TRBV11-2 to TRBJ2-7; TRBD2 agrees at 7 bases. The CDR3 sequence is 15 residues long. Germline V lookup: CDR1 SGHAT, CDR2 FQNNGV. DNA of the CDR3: TGTGCCAACAGCCGCTTACGGGAGGACCCCTACGAGCAGTACTTC. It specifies CANSRLREDPYEQYF. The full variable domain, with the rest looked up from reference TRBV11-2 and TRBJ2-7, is EAGVAQSPRYKIIEKRQSVAFWCNPISGHATLYWYQQILGQGPKLLIQFQNNGVVDDSQLPKDRFSAERLKGVDSTLKIQPAKLEDSAVYLCANSRLREDPYEQYFGPGTRLTVT.

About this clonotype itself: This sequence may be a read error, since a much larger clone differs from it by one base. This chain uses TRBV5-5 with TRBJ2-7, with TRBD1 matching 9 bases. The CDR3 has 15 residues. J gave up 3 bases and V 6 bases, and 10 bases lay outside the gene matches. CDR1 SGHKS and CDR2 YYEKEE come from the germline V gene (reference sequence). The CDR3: CASILSGTGNYEQYF. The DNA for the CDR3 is TGTGCCAGCATCTTAAGCGGGACAGGGAACTACGAGCAGTACTTC.